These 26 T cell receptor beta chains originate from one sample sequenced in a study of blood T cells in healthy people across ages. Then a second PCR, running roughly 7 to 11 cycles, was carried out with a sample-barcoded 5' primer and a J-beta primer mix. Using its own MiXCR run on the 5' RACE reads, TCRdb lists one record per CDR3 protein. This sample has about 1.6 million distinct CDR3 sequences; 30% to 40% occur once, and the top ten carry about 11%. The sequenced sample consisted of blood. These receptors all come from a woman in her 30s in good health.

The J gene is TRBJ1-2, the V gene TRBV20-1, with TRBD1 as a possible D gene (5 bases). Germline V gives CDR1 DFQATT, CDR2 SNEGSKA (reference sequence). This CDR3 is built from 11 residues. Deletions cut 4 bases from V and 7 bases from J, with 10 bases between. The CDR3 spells CSAMGGSGYTF. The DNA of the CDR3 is TGCAGTGCTATGGGGGGTAGTGGCTACACCTTC.

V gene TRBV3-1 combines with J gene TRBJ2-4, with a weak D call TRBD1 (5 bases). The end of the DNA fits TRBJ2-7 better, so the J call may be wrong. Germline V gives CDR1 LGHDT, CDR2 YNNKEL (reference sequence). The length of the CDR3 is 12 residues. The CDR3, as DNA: TGTGCCAGCAGCCAAGGGGGCTTCGAGCAGTACTTC. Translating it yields CASSQGGFEQYF.

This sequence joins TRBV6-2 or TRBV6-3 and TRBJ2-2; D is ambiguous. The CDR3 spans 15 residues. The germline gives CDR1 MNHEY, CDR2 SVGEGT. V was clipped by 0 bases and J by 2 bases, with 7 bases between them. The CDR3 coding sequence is TGTGCCAGCAGTTACTCTGTCAGCAACACCGGGGAGCTGTTTTTT. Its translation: CASSYSVSNTGELFF.

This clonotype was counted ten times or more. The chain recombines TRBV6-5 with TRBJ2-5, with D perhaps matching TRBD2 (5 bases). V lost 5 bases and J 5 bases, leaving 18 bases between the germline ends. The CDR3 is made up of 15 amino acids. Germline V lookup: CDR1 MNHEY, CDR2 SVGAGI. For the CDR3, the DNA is TGTGCCAGCAGTACCGCGGGTTTTGCCGAGGAGACCCAGTACTTC. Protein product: CASSTAGFAEETQYF.

The CDR3 here is CASREDRGVRSNEKLFF. The CDR3 DNA is TGCGCCAGCAGAGAAGACAGGGGGGTCCGGTCTAATGAAAAACTGTTTTTT. This sequence joins TRBV5-1 and TRBJ1-4; 9 bases map to TRBD1. The CDR3 length is 17 residues. CDR1 is SGHRS and CDR2 is YFSETQ in the germline V gene. The junction had 11 bases not matched to a gene; V was cut back by 5 bases and J by 3 bases.

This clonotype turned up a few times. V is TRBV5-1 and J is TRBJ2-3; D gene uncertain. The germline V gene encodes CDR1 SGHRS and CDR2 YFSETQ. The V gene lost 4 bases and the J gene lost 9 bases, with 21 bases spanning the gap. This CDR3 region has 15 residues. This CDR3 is CASSPTLLGSDTQYF. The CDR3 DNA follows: TGCGCCAGCAGCCCGACCCTTTTGGGAAGTGACACGCAGTATTTT.

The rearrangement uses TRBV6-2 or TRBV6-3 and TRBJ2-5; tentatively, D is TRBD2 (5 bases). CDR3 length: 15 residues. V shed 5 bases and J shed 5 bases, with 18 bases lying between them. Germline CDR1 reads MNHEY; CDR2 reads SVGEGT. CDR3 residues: CASSPSGLQAETQYF. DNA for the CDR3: TGTGCCAGCAGTCCCTCTGGACTCCAAGCGGAGACCCAGTACTTC.

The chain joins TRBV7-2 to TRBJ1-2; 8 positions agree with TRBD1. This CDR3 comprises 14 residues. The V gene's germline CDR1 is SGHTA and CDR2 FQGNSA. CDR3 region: CVRSSDRVPYGYTF. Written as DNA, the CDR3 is TGTGTCCGCAGCTCGGACAGGGTGCCCTACGGCTACACCTTC.

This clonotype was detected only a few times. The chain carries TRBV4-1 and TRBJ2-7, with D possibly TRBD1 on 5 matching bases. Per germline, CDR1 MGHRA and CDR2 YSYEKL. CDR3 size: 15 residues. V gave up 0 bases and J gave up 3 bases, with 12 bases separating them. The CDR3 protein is CASSQEVQGGYEQYF. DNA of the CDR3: TGCGCCAGCAGCCAAGAAGTTCAGGGTGGCTACGAGCAGTACTTC.

The CDR3 DNA is TGTGCCATCAGTGAGTCGAATCGTGCGGGGGGCTACACCTTC. This codes for CAISESNRAGGYTF. The chain is built from TRBV10-3 and TRBJ1-2; D not certain. Trimming left V 0 bases short and J 8 bases short, with 13 bases between. Germline values: CDR1 ENHRY, CDR2 SYGVKD. The CDR3 runs to 14 residues.

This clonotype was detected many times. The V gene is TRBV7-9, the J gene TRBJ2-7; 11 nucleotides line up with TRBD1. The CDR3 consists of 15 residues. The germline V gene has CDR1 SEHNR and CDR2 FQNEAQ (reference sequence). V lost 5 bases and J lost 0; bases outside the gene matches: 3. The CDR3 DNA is TGTGCCAGCAGCCTAGGGACAGGGGGCTCCTACGAGCAGTACTTC. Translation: CASSLGTGGSYEQYF.

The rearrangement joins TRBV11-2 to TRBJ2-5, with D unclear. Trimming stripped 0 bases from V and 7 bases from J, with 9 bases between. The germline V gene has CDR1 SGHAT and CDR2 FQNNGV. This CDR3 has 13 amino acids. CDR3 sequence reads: CASSLDYSGTQYF. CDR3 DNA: TGTGCCAGCAGCTTAGATTATAGTGGGACCCAGTACTTC. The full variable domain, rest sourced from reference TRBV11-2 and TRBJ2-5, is EAGVAQSPRYKIIEKRQSVAFWCNPISGHATLYWYQQILGQGPKLLIQFQNNGVVDDSQLPKDRFSAERLKGVDSTLKIQPAKLEDSAVYLCASSLDYSGTQYFGPGTRLLVL.

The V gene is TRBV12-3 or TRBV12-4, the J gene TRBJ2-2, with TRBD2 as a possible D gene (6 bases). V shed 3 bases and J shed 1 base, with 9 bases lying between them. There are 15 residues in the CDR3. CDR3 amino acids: CASSLYGGNTGELFF. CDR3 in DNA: TGTGCCAGCAGTTTGTACGGGGGGAACACCGGGGAGCTGTTTTTT.

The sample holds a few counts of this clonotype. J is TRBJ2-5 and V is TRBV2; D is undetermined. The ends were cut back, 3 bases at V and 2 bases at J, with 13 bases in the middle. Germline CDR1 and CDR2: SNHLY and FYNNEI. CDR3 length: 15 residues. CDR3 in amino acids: CASSEYRTEQETQYF. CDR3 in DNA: TGTGCCAGCAGTGAGTACCGCACCGAGCAAGAGACCCAGTACTTC.

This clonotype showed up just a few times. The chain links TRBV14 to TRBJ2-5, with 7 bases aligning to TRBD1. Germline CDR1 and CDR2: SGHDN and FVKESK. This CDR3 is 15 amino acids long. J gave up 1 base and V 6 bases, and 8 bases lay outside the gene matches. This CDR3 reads CASSRDRVFQETQYF. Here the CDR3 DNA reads TGTGCCAGCAGTCGAGACAGGGTCTTCCAAGAGACCCAGTACTTC.

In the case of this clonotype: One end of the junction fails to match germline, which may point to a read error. DNA for the CDR3: TGCAGTGCTAGAGACGGGACTAGCGGGGGGATCTCCTACAATGGGCAGTTCTTC. Amino acid sequence: CSARDGTSGGISYNGQFF. V and J are TRBV20-1 and TRBJ2-1; 15 bases align to TRBD2. Germline-derived CDR1 and CDR2 are DFQATT and SNEGSKA (reference sequence). CDR3 length: 18 amino acids.

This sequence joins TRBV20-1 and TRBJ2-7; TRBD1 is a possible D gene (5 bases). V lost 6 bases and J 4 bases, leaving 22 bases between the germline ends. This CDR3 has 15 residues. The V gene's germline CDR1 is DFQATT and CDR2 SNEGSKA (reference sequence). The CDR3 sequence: CSAGTGSATRYEQYF. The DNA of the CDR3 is TGCAGTGCCGGAACAGGCTCCGCAACCAGATACGAGCAGTACTTC.

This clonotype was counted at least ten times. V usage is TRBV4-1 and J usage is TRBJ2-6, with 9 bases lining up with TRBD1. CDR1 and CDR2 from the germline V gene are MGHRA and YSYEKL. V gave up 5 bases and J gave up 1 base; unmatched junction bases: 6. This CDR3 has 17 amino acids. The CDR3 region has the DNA TGCGCCAGCAGCGATGGGACAGGGTGGTCTGGGGCCAACGTCCTGACTTTC. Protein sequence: CASSDGTGWSGANVLTF.

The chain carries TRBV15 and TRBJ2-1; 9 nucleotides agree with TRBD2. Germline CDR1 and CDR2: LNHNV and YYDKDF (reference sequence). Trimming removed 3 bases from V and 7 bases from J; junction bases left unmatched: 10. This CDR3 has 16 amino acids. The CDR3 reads CATSSQDGLAGNEQFF. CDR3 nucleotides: TGTGCCACCAGCAGCCAAGATGGCCTAGCGGGGAATGAGCAGTTCTTC. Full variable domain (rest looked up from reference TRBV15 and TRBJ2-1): DAMVIQNPRYQVTQFGKPVTLSCSQTLNHNVMYWYQQKSSQAPKLLFHYYDKDFNNEADTPDNFQSRRPNTSFCFLDIRSPGLGDTAMYLCATSSQDGLAGNEQFFGPGTRLTVL.

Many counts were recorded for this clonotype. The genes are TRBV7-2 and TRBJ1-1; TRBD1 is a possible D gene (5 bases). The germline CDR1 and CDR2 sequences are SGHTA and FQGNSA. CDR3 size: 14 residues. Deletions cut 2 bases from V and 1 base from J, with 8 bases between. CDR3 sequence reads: CASSLRGRNTEAFF. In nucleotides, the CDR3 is TGTGCCAGCAGCTTAAGGGGTCGGAACACTGAAGCTTTCTTT.

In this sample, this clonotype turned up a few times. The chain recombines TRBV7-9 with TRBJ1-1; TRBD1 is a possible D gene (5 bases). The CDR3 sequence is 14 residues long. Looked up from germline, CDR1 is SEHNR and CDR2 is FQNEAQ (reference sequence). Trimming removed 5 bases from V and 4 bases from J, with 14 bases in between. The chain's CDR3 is CASSTARGGTEAFF. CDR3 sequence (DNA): TGTGCCAGCAGCACCGCAAGGGGTGGCACTGAAGCTTTCTTT.

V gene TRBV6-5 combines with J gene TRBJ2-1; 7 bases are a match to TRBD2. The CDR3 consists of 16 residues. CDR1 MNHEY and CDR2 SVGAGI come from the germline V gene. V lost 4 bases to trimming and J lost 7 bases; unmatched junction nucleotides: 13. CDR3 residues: CASSSPGTKRGNEQFF. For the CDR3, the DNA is TGTGCCAGCAGTTCCCCCGGGACTAAAAGGGGAAATGAGCAGTTCTTC.

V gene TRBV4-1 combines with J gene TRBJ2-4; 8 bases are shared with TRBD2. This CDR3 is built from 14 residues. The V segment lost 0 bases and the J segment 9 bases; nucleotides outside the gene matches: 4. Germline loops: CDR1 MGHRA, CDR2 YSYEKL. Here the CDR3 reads CASSQDMREAIQYF. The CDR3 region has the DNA TGCGCCAGCAGCCAAGATATGCGGGAGGCCATTCAGTACTTC.

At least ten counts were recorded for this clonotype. The CDR3 loop reads CASRRGGHYEQYF. CDR3 DNA sequence: TGCGCCAGCAGGCGGGGGGGCCATTACGAGCAGTACTTC. The V call is TRBV5-1, the J call TRBJ2-7; TRBD2 matches at 9 bases. CDR3 size: 13 residues. Looked up from germline, CDR1 is SGHRS and CDR2 is YFSETQ. With 5 bases clipped from V and 4 bases from J, the junction kept 4 bases outside the gene matches.

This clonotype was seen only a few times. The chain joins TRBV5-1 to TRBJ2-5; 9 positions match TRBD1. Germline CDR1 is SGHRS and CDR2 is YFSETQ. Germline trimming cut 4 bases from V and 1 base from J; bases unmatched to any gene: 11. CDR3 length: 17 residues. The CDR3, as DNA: TGCGCCAGCAGCCCTAACGGACAGGGGCTATTCCAAGAGACCCAGTACTTC. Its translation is CASSPNGQGLFQETQYF.

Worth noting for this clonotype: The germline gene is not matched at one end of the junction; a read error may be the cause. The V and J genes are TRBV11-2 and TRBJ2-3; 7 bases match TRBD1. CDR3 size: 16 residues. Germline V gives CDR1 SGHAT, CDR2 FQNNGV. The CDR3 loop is CASSLGAFKGTDAQYF. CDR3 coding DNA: TGTGCCAGCAGCTTGGGGGCCTTCAAGGGGACAGATGCGCAGTATTTT.